This T cell receptor (beta chain) was retrieved from a study of CD8 T cells in ankylosing spondylitis. The CDR3 spans 12 residues. Trimming stripped 6 bases from V and 7 bases from J, with 13 bases between. Germline values: CDR1 MNHEY, CDR2 SVGAGI. TCRdb processed the 5' RACE reads anew with MiXCR; each CDR3 protein has one entry. The sample records roughly 230,000 distinct CDR3 sequences, about 10% being singletons. Study-level findings and limits: Previous work reported some of these motif variants in the synovial fluid and blood of reactive arthritis. According to the report, clones linked to the disease were significantly enriched in matched synovial fluid samples taken from ankylosing spondylitis patients. A TCR beta motif of about 8 highly homologous variants appeared characteristic of ankylosing spondylitis blood. Researchers report that disease-linked clones proved CD8+ and relatively rare in peripheral blood.

This clonotype was seen ten or more times. Its antigen is undetermined. Sequenced material: blood, either unsorted or a sorted T cell fraction (not recorded which). This clonotype was sampled from a male donor with ankylosing spondylitis or in good health (not recorded which). The gene calls are TRBV6-5 and TRBJ2-7, with unresolved D. CDR3 DNA sequence: TGTGCCAGCAGCCCCCGATTGCCGGAGCAGTACTTC. Translated, it gives CASSPRLPEQYF.